A single sample gave rise to the 14 T cell receptor beta chains below, sequenced in a study of CD8+CD57+ T cells in acquired aplastic anemia (dated by TCRdb to the late 2010s). The instrument given in TCRdb is Illumina HiSeq 2000. Genomic DNA served as template for TCR beta VDJ combination and CDR3 sequence profiling. TCRdb redid the processing of the public reads, applying fastp at Q25 and MiXCR, and retained in-frame beta chains. A single entry per CDR3 protein holds the most common genes and DNA from its merged rows. Present in this sample are 180,000 or so distinct CDR3 sequences, about 60% of which were seen just once. About 44% of the sample belongs to the ten largest clones. The patients picked for sequencing were ones in whom flow cytometry had shown an expansion of CD8+CD57+ cells. Sequenced: sorted CD4+, CD8+, or CD8+CD57+ T cells (not recorded which) from PBMCs. The source of these receptors is a human donor with aplastic anemia.

The V gene is TRBV7-8, the J gene TRBJ1-5; D might be TRBD1 (5 bases). CDR3 length: 14 amino acids. Trimming stripped 6 bases from V and 7 bases from J, with 16 bases between. Germline V lookup: CDR1 SGHVS, CDR2 FQNEAQ. The CDR3, as DNA: TGTGCCAGCAGTCCCCACAGGTCAGGGCAGCCCCAGCATTTT. It translates to CASSPHRSGQPQHF. The whole variable domain, remainder taken from reference TRBV7-8 and TRBJ1-5, is GAGVSQSPRYKVAKRGQDVALRCDPISGHVSLFWYQQALGQGPEFLTYFQNEAQLDKSGLPSDRFFAERPEGSVSTLKIQRTQQEDSAVYLCASSPHRSGQPQHFGDGTRLSIL.

V and J are TRBV20-1 and TRBJ2-1; TRBD2 aligns across 16 bases. After removal of 5 bases from V and 5 bases from J, the junction contained 3 bases not matched to a gene. CDR1 and CDR2 (germline): DFQATT, SNEGSKA (reference sequence). The CDR3 has 15 residues. DNA for the CDR3: TGCAGTGCTGGGACTAGCGGGGGGGCCAACAATGAGCAGTTCTTC. Its translation is CSAGTSGGANNEQFF.

The rearrangement uses TRBV15 and TRBJ1-1; maybe TRBD1 (6 bases). Deletions cut 0 bases from V and 2 bases from J, with 10 bases between. CDR1 and CDR2 (germline): LNHNV, YYDKDF (reference sequence). The CDR3 consists of 15 residues. Here the CDR3 reads CATSRETGPNTEAFF. Here the CDR3 DNA reads TGTGCCACCAGCAGAGAGACAGGTCCTAACACTGAAGCTTTCTTT.

The rearrangement joins TRBV19 to TRBJ1-5; perhaps TRBD1 as D (6 bases). The CDR3 totals 14 residues. CDR1 is LNHDA and CDR2 is SQIVND in the germline V gene (reference sequence). The germline V and J ends were trimmed by 7 bases and 4 bases, with 14 bases remaining between them. CDR3 sequence reads: CASTEGDANQPQHF. In DNA form, the CDR3 reads TGTGCCAGTACTGAGGGGGATGCAAATCAGCCCCAGCATTTT.

The rearrangement links TRBV10-3 to TRBJ2-3; 7 positions match TRBD1. The CDR3 loop spans 17 amino acids. V shed 10 bases and J 7 bases; nucleotides not matched to a gene: 23. Germline V lookup: CDR1 ENHRY, CDR2 SYGVKD. This CDR3 reads CASSMTTGDPSWHTQYF. CDR3 coding DNA: TGTGCCAGCAGCATGACAACAGGGGATCCCTCGTGGCATACGCAGTATTTT.

The chain carries TRBV20-1 and TRBJ2-3; TRBD1 matches 8 bases. The CDR3 is 14 amino acids. Per the germline V gene, CDR1 is DFQATT and CDR2 is SNEGSKA (reference sequence). V gave up 5 bases and J gave up 1 base; unmatched junction bases: 5. The CDR3 region has the DNA TGCAGTGCTCCCGGACAGGGCCGCACAGATACGCAGTATTTT. This codes for CSAPGQGRTDTQYF.

This clonotype has a handful of counts. The chain employs TRBV10-3 and TRBJ1-5; D not resolved. The CDR3 consists of 14 residues. Germline V gene data show CDR1 as ENHRY and CDR2 as SYGVKD. V gave up 0 bases and J gave up 5 bases, with 8 bases separating them. The CDR3 region is CAISESSRDQPQHF. The DNA of the CDR3 is TGTGCCATCAGTGAGTCTAGTCGTGATCAGCCCCAGCATTTT.

V gene TRBV29-1 combines with J gene TRBJ1-5; D is uncertain. Between the trimmed V and J ends, which lost 5 bases and 6 bases, there was a span of 14 bases. Germline V gene lookup returns CDR1 SQVTM and CDR2 ANQGSEA. The CDR3 is 13 residues long. The CDR3 DNA is TGCAGCGTTAGCCGTGGGGTAGGTCAGCCCCAGCATTTT. Protein product: CSVSRGVGQPQHF.

This clonotype was seen a handful of times. The chain combines TRBV10-3 with TRBJ2-6; possible D gene TRBD2, 6 bases. CDR1 is ENHRY and CDR2 is SYGVKD in the germline V gene. This CDR3 contains 15 residues. Trimming stripped 5 bases from V and 2 bases from J, with 10 bases between. CDR3 nucleotides: TGTGCCATCAGTTTGGGGGAGGCTGGGGCCAACGTCCTGACTTTC. It translates to CAISLGEAGANVLTF.

Remarks on this clonotype: The conserved closing phenylalanine or tryptophan is absent in this CDR3, likely reflecting a read error. The limits of the CDR3 on the DNA are not certain, so only TCRdb's listed CDR3 is given. The V call is TRBV2, the J call TRBJ2-7; the D call of TRBD2 is as the table states it, not checked on the DNA. Counting both end residues, the CDR3 totals 9 amino acids. CDR1 is SNHLY and CDR2 is FYNNEI in the germline V gene. The CDR3 loop reads CASESWTSG.

This chain uses TRBV29-1 with TRBJ2-7; TRBD1 might be the D (7 bases). The CDR3 runs to 13 residues. Germline V CDR1 and CDR2: SQVTM, ANQGSEA. Trimming took 3 bases from V and 5 from J, leaving 14 bases between them. The chain's CDR3 is CSVDMQGGDEQYF. CDR3 DNA: TGCAGCGTTGATATGCAGGGGGGAGACGAGCAGTACTTC.

The chain couples TRBV24-1 to TRBJ2-7; tentative D call: TRBD2 (6 bases). CDR3 length equals 13 residues. Germline loops: CDR1 KGHDR, CDR2 SFDVKD. The CDR3 bases are TGTGCTACCTCAATCCTGTGGGGGGACGAGCAGTACTTC. This gives the protein CATSILWGDEQYF.

V and J are TRBV6-6 and TRBJ2-7, with TRBD1 matching 7 bases. The CDR3 spans 14 residues. The germline CDR1 and CDR2 sequences are MNHNY and SVGAGI (reference sequence). V lost 5 bases to trimming and J lost 0 bases; unmatched junction nucleotides: 4. CDR3 in amino acids: CASSRDSISYEQYF. The CDR3 coding sequence is TGTGCCAGCAGTAGGGACAGTATCTCCTACGAGCAGTACTTC.

This clonotype occurred once. The V gene is TRBV7-3, the J gene TRBJ1-4; 7 bases map to TRBD1. Germline V CDR1 and CDR2: SGHTA, FQGTGA. CDR3 length: 14 amino acids. V lost 9 bases to trimming and J lost 4 bases; unmatched junction nucleotides: 8. The CDR3 coding sequence is TGTGCCAGTTATACAGGGGAGGGTAATGAAAAACTGTTTTTT. Protein sequence: CASYTGEGNEKLFF.